The entry that follows covers one T cell receptor beta chain sequence. Other DNA variants within this sample encode the same CDR3. The CDR3 totals 11 residues. Trimming took off 2 bases at V and 8 bases at J, with 6 bases between the two ends. The source of the sample is a study of blood T cell repertoires in COVID-19. Study at large: Some COVID-19 samples were acute and others convalescent; all came from the United States, Italy and Spain. Sources were T cells, B-cell-depleted T cells, or PBMCs; the material itself was cDNA or gDNA.

Methods used by the authors: Reference gene primer amplification gave estimated nucleated cell counts. The method was immunoSEQ multiplex PCR; TCRdb's version includes in-frame clones alone and lacks a portion of them. Clone size and the V and J calls come from that table; the DNA yielded D and trimming. The data show some 200,000 clones, 84% seen once. Source material: peripheral blood. The chain couples TRBV12-3 or TRBV12-4 to TRBJ1-2; D is undetermined. The receptor's source is a woman aged 40 to 50 who had recovered from COVID-19. The CDR3 region is CASSLSEGYTF. DNA of the CDR3: TGTGCCAGCAGTTTATCGGAGGGCTACACCTTC.